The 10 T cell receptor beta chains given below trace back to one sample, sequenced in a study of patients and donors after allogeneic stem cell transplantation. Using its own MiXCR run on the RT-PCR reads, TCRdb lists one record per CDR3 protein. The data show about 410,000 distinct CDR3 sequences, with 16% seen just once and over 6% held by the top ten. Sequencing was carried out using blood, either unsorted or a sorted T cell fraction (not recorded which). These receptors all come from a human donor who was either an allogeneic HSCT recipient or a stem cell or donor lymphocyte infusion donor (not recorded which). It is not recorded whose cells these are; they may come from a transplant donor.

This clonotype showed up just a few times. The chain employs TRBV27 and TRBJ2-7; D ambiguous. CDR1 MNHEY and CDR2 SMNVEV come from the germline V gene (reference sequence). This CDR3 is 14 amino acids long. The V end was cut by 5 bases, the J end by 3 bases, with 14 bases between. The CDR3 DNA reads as TGTGCCAGCAGTCCCGCCGGAACTAACTACGAGCAGTACTTC. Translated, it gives CASSPAGTNYEQYF.

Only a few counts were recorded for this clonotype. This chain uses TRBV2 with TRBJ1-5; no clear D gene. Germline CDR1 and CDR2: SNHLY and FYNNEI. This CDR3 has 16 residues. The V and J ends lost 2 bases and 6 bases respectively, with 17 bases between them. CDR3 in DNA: TGTGCCAGCAGTGAATCGGCAAGGGCAACGGTTCAGCCCCAGCATTTT. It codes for CASSESARATVQPQHF.

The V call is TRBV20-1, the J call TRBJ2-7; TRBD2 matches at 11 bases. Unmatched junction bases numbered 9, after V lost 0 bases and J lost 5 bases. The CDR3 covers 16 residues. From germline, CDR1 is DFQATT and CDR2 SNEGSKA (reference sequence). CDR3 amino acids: CSARDRVAGGPHEQYF. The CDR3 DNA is TGCAGTGCTAGAGATCGCGTAGCGGGAGGGCCCCACGAGCAGTACTTC.

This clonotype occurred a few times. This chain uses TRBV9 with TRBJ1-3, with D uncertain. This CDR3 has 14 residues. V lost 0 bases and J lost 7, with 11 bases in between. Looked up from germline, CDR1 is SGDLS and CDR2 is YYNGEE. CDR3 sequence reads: CASSVDGRSNTIYF. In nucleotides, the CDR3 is TGTGCCAGCAGCGTAGATGGCAGGTCCAACACCATATATTTT. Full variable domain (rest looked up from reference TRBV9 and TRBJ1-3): DSGVTQTPKHLITATGQRVTLRCSPRSGDLSVYWYQQSLDQGLQFLIQYYNGEERAKGNILERFSAQQFPDLHSELNLSSLELGDSALYFCASSVDGRSNTIYFGEGSWLTVV.

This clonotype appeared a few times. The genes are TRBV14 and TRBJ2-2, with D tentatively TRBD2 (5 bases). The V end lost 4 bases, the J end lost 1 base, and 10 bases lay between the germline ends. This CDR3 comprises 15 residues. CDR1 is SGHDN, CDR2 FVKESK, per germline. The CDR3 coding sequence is TGTGCCAGCAGCCCCCCTGGAGGGAACACCGGGGAGCTGTTTTTT. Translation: CASSPPGGNTGELFF. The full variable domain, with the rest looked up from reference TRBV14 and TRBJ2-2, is EAGVTQFPSHSVIEKGQTVTLRCDPISGHDNLYWYRRVMGKEIKFLLHFVKESKQDESGMPNNRFLAERTGGTYSTLKVQPAELEDSGVYFCASSPPGGNTGELFFGEGSRLTVL.

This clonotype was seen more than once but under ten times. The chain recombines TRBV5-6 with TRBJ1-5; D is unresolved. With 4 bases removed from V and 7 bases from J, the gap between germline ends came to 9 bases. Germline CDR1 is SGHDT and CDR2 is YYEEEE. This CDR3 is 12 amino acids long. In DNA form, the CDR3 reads TGTGCCAGCAGCGTGACTGGGCAGCCCCAGCATTTT. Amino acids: CASSVTGQPQHF.

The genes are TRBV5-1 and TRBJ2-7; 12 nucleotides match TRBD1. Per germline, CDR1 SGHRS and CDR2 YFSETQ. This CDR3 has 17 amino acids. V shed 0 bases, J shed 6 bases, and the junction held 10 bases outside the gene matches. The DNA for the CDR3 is TGCGCCAGCAGCTTGGATATGGCGGGACAGGGGGCAGGCGAGCAGTACTTC. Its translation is CASSLDMAGQGAGEQYF.

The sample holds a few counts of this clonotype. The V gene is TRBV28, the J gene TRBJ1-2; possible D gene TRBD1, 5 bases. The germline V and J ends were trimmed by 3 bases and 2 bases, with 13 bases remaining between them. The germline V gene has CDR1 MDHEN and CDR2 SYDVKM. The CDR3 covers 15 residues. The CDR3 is CASSLGQAINYGYTF. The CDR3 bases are TGTGCCAGCAGTTTGGGGCAGGCCATAAACTATGGCTACACCTTC.

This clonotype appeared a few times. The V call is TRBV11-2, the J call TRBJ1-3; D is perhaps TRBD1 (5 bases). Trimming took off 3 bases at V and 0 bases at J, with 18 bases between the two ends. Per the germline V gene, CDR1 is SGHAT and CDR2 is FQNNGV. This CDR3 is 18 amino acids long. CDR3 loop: CASSFSGLGLSSGNTIYF. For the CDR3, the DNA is TGTGCCAGCAGCTTCAGTGGATTGGGGCTGAGCTCTGGAAACACCATATATTTT. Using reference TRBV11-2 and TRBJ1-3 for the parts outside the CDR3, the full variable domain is EAGVAQSPRYKIIEKRQSVAFWCNPISGHATLYWYQQILGQGPKLLIQFQNNGVVDDSQLPKDRFSAERLKGVDSTLKIQPAKLEDSAVYLCASSFSGLGLSSGNTIYFGEGSWLTVV.

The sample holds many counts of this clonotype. The CDR3 here is CASSLEGLAGRNTGELFF. As DNA, the CDR3 is TGCGCCAGCAGCTTGGAAGGACTAGCGGGCCGAAACACCGGGGAGCTGTTTTTT. The V call is TRBV5-1, the J call TRBJ2-2; 11 nucleotides align to TRBD2. With 0 bases clipped from V and 2 bases from J, the junction kept 6 bases outside the gene matches. This CDR3 comprises 18 residues. In germline, CDR1 is SGHRS, CDR2 YFSETQ.